These T cell receptor beta chains were read from a single sample in a study of CD8+ T cells in alopecia areata. The method was immunoSEQ multiplex PCR; TCRdb's version includes in-frame clones alone and lacks a portion of them. The sample yields about 120,000 clones, 35% to 45% seen once. The material sequenced was CD4+ T cells sorted from blood. All receptors derive from a human donor with alopecia areata. The conserved cysteine and the conserved F or W are not part of the CDR3 here.

ASSYDSNYEQY	TRBV7-9	TRBJ2-7
ASSQTPRQYEQY	TRBV28	TRBJ2-7
ASSPSYEQY	TRBV27	TRBJ2-7
ASSFQVVYNEQF	TRBV7-2	TRBJ2-1
ATSRLREGQEETQY	TRBV15	TRBJ2-5
SVSPRGLVSEQY	TRBV29-1	TRBJ2-7
ASSLIPEPQH	TRBV28	TRBJ1-5
SVRDNSYNEQF	TRBV29-1	TRBJ2-1
ASSAGQGTGELF	TRBV2	TRBJ2-2
ASSQAGTGAPRQY	TRBV4-1	TRBJ2-7
AWSLLAGAVDTQY	TRBV30	TRBJ2-3
STRPQMNTEAF	TRBV29-1	TRBJ1-1
ASSQGHRTSYNEQF	TRBV4-1	TRBJ2-1
SASLVYEQY	TRBV20-1	TRBJ2-7
ASSLAGTRVYEQY	TRBV7-2	TRBJ2-7
ASWGGNTEAF	TRBV19	TRBJ1-1
ASSRPGVLMAF	TRBV4-1	TRBJ1-1
SGTRNTEAF	TRBV29-1	TRBJ1-1
ASSRFPGTSGHNEQF	TRBV9	TRBJ2-1
ASSYAKGYTEAF	TRBV6-6	TRBJ1-1
ATRLAGAEADTQY	TRBV6-5	TRBJ2-3
SVEWVGVTYNEQF	TRBV29-1	TRBJ2-1
ASSFSSSGMGYNEQF	TRBV7-9	TRBJ2-1
ASSLRAGGSYGYT	TRBV27	TRBJ1-2
ASSTSGPETQY	TRBV7-6	TRBJ2-5
SAYRGGGTDTQY	TRBV29-1	TRBJ2-3
ASSARAVETQY	TRBV2	TRBJ2-5
ASGNTGREY	TRBV28	TRBJ2-5
ASSRASTDTQY	TRBV14	TRBJ2-3
ASSQELPYSYEQY	TRBV4-3	TRBJ2-7
SVLQGGDTQY	TRBV29-1	TRBJ2-3
ASSLTGSQF	TRBV7-2	TRBJ2-1
AWSVLKGDTQY	TRBV30	TRBJ2-3
ASSPLKSDGELF	TRBV18	TRBJ2-2
ASSTWRNTEAF	TRBV7-2	TRBJ1-1